This T cell receptor (beta chain) was captured in a study of human T cells and chemical hapten exposure. As processed by the authors: Samples held a median of around 100,000 TCRs, range 23,224–690,600. One entry per CDR3 protein, called by TCRdb with MiXCR from the RACE reads. The V and J calls, along with clone size, are taken from TCRdb and not from the paper's own processing. This table holds about 120,000 distinct CDR3 sequences, roughly 15% found once. Only one count was recorded for this clonotype. Its antigen is not identified. The time point was: patch test 1, 2 weeks after DPC sensitization. The treatment is: therapeutic diphenylcyclopropenone sensitization with weekly scalp DPC. Study results and limitations: Significantly more large CDR3 similarity clusters were formed by expanded TCRs than by controls.

The CDR3 totals 15 residues. V lost 2 bases to trimming and J lost 3 bases, with 11 bases between them. Germline values: CDR1 MNHEY, CDR2 SMNVEV (reference sequence). The origin of this receptor is a man aged 18-30 years with alopecia areata. Some clones in this sample may be carry-over from other donors' samples. Sequenced here: whole blood, sampled in connection with sensitization to the hapten diphenylcyclopropenone (DPC). The chain has TRBV27 and TRBJ2-1; possibly TRBD1 for D (5 bases). CDR3 protein: CASSLGAIDYNEQFF. CDR3 in DNA: TGTGCCAGCAGTTTAGGGGCCATCGACTACAATGAGCAGTTCTTC.